Sequencing of this T cell receptor beta chain was carried out in a study of a mutant IDH1 vaccine in newly diagnosed glioma. The time point here: week 35, safety follow-up. The study gave 300 ug of mutant IDH1 20-mer peptide per vaccine dose, with topical imiquimod. Assay used: immunoSEQ multiplex PCR; TCRdb lists only in-frame clones, some missing. Of about 33,000 clones listed, roughly 80% are singletons. This CDR3 has 11 residues. V gave up 8 bases and J gave up 4 bases, with 9 bases separating them. Per germline, CDR1 SGHDN and CDR2 FVKESK. Remarks on this clone: Its antigen remains unknown.

The material sequenced was PBMCs, taken from a glioma patient whose treatment included an IDH1 peptide vaccine. This sequence joins TRBV14 and TRBJ2-7; the D is unclear. This receptor was obtained from a woman between 18 and 30 years old with glioma. For the CDR3, the DNA is TGTGCCAGCGCTGGTGGTTACGAGCAGTACTTC. Encoded protein: CASAGGYEQYF. The whole variable domain, filled in from reference TRBV14 and TRBJ2-7, reads EAGVTQFPSHSVIEKGQTVTLRCDPISGHDNLYWYRRVMGKEIKFLLHFVKESKQDESGMPNNRFLAERTGGTYSTLKVQPAELEDSGVYFCASAGGYEQYFGPGTRLTVT.